One and the same sample provided the 29 T cell receptor beta chains below, sequenced in a study of T cell responses to AZD1222 COVID-19 vaccine. Some clones are missing from TCRdb's copy, which holds only in-frame ones; the method was immunoSEQ multiplex PCR. The sample contains about 59,000 clones, nearly 90% of which appear only once. The source material was peripheral blood, sampled 28 days after the second AZD1222 dose. These receptors originate from an adult who received the AZD1222 COVID-19 vaccine.

CDR3 loop: CASEYLPSQQYF. The CDR3 DNA follows: TGTGCCAGCGAGTATTTACCGAGTCAGCAGTACTTC. The V gene is TRBV2, the J gene TRBJ2-7; D remains unclear. This CDR3 has 12 amino acids. The ends were cut back, 8 bases at V and 8 bases at J, with 16 bases in the middle. The germline gives CDR1 SNHLY, CDR2 FYNNEI. The variable domain in full, with the rest retrieved from reference TRBV2 and TRBJ2-7, is EPEVTQTPSHQVTQMGQEVILRCVPISNHLYFYWYRQILGQKVEFLVSFYNNEISEKSEIFDDQFSVERPDGSNFTLKIRSTKLEDSAMYFCASEYLPSQQYFGPGTRLTVT.

The rearrangement joins TRBV3-1 (or the pseudogene TRBV3-2) to TRBJ2-1; D gene ambiguous. With 0 bases removed from V and 9 bases from J, the gap between germline ends came to 9 bases. Germline CDR1 reads LGHDT; CDR2 reads YNNKEL (reference sequence). This CDR3 is 13 amino acids long. Written as DNA, the CDR3 is TGTGCCAGCAGCCAAGATCGGATCCGTGAGCAGTTCTTC. Amino acid sequence: CASSQDRIREQFF.

The chain links TRBV7-9 to TRBJ1-5; TRBD1 aligns across 8 bases. V was clipped by 6 bases and J by 7 bases; unmatched bases: 5. CDR3 length: 13 residues. Germline CDR1 SEHNR, CDR2 FQNEAQ (reference sequence). CDR3 DNA: TGTGCCAGCAGATCCGACAGGGGCCAGCCCCAGCATTTT. The encoded protein is CASRSDRGQPQHF.

In DNA, the CDR3 is TGTGCCAGCAGCGACGGACAGGACAGGCCCCAGCATTTT. This encodes CASSDGQDRPQHF. The chain uses TRBV5-4 and TRBJ1-5; TRBD1 agrees at 7 bases. V gave up 4 bases and J gave up 9 bases; unmatched junction bases: 7. The CDR3 has 13 residues. Germline V gene lookup returns CDR1 SGHNT and CDR2 YYREEE (reference sequence).

The chain links TRBV20-1 to TRBJ2-7; D is possibly TRBD1 (5 bases). The CDR3 extends over 14 amino acids. In germline, CDR1 is DFQATT, CDR2 SNEGSKA (reference sequence). Trimming removed 5 bases at V and 2 bases at J, with 16 bases between. CDR3 DNA: TGCAGTGCTCGTGGATGGGGCTTCCCCTACGAGCAGTACTTC. It codes for CSARGWGFPYEQYF.

This chain uses TRBV6-5 with TRBJ1-5, with a tentative D call TRBD1 (5 bases). This CDR3 is built from 13 residues. Germline loops: CDR1 MNHEY, CDR2 SVGAGI. V lost 0 bases, J lost 7 bases, and 7 bases lay in between. DNA for the CDR3: TGTGCCAGCAGTTACTCGAAGGGGCAGCCCCAGCATTTT. Its translation: CASSYSKGQPQHF.

This clone was recorded only once. The gene calls are TRBV13 and TRBJ2-2; the D is unclear. In germline, CDR1 is PRHDT, CDR2 FYEKMQ (reference sequence). CDR3 length equals 14 residues. Trimming pared 2 bases from V and 6 bases from J, leaving 10 bases between. In nucleotides, the CDR3 is TGTGCCAGCAGCTTAATCCAGCTAGCCGGGGAGCTGTTTTTT. It encodes CASSLIQLAGELFF.

This clone was seen only once. This chain joins TRBV28 and TRBJ1-4; TRBD1 matches 9 bases. The J segment lost 10 bases and the V segment lost 5 bases, leaving 17 bases of the junction unmatched. Germline CDR1 and CDR2: MDHEN and SYDVKM. This CDR3 spans 17 amino acids. The CDR3 nucleotides read TGTGCCAGCAGTCTTGAGGGATTGGGACAGGGTGAGAGAAAACTGTTTTTT. Translation: CASSLEGLGQGERKLFF.

The rearrangement links TRBV9 to TRBJ2-2; D might be TRBD1 or TRBD2, each matching 6 bases. CDR1 is SGDLS, CDR2 YYNGEE, per germline. The CDR3 spans 17 residues. Trimming left V 2 bases short and J 6 bases short, with 20 bases between. The CDR3 loop reads CASSVSHGPGAAGELFF. CDR3 bases: TGTGCCAGCAGCGTTTCCCACGGGCCGGGGGCGGCCGGGGAGCTGTTTTTT.

The chain uses TRBV14 and TRBJ2-1; D call uncertain. The V gene lost 2 bases and the J gene lost 7 bases, with 12 bases spanning the gap. Germline values: CDR1 SGHDN, CDR2 FVKESK. The CDR3 extends over 14 amino acids. The CDR3: CASSQMGILNEQFF. DNA for the CDR3: TGTGCCAGCAGCCAAATGGGGATTTTAAATGAGCAGTTCTTC.

V gene TRBV5-3 combines with J gene TRBJ1-4, with D perhaps matching TRBD1 (6 bases). TRBV5-3 is given ORF status, its function remaining uncertain. The CDR3 is made up of 15 amino acids. Trimming left V 7 bases short and J 4 bases short, with 17 bases between. This CDR3 reads CARLDTGRGNEKLFF. The CDR3 coding sequence is TGTGCCAGACTCGACACAGGGCGAGGTAATGAAAAACTGTTTTTT.

This chain's CDR3 is CASSTQVSGTEAFF. CDR3 DNA: TGTGCCAGTAGTACGCAGGTATCGGGTACTGAAGCTTTCTTT. This chain joins TRBV19 and TRBJ1-1; D not certain. The CDR3 sequence is 14 residues long. V lost 4 bases and J 5 bases, leaving 14 bases between the germline ends. The germline gives CDR1 LNHDA, CDR2 SQIVND (reference sequence).

V gene TRBV28 combines with J gene TRBJ2-7, with D possibly matching TRBD1 (6 bases). Trimming left V 2 bases short and J 3 bases short, with 11 bases between. The length of the CDR3 is 14 residues. Germline loops: CDR1 MDHEN, CDR2 SYDVKM. The CDR3 sequence is CASSLMGAHYEQYF. CDR3 nucleotide sequence: TGTGCCAGCAGTTTAATGGGGGCGCACTACGAGCAGTACTTC.

This rearrangement joins TRBV7-8 to TRBJ2-7, with unresolved D. The CDR3 runs 14 residues. Germline CDR1 reads SGHVS; CDR2 reads FQNEAQ. The V gene lost 5 bases and the J gene lost 3 bases, with 14 bases spanning the gap. The CDR3 coding sequence is TGTGCCAGCAGCCCCCCCGGGCCGATCTACGAGCAGTACTTC. Protein product: CASSPPGPIYEQYF. Together with reference TRBV7-8 and TRBJ2-7, the CDR3 gives the full variable domain: GAGVSQSPRYKVAKRGQDVALRCDPISGHVSLFWYQQALGQGPEFLTYFQNEAQLDKSGLPSDRFFAERPEGSVSTLKIQRTQQEDSAVYLCASSPPGPIYEQYFGPGTRLTVT.

This clone was observed a single time. This chain uses TRBV5-1 with TRBJ1-6; TRBD1 matches 8 bases. The CDR3 is made up of 15 amino acids. Germline loops: CDR1 SGHRS, CDR2 YFSETQ. The trim removed 5 bases at V and 8 bases at J, leaving 9 bases unmatched. CDR3 bases: TGCGCCAGCAGACCTGCCGGGACAGGTGATTCACCCCTCCACTTT. This encodes CASRPAGTGDSPLHF.

The chain is built from TRBV2 and TRBJ1-5, with TRBD1 identical over 9 bases. The CDR3 runs to 15 residues. CDR1 SNHLY and CDR2 FYNNEI come from the germline V gene. Trimming removed 3 bases from V and 6 bases from J; junction bases left unmatched: 6. The CDR3 here is CASSEGQGGAQPQHF. The CDR3 DNA reads TGTGCCAGCAGTGAGGGACAGGGTGGCGCTCAGCCCCAGCATTTT.

This chain connects TRBV9 to TRBJ2-1, with D perhaps TRBD2 (6 bases). CDR1 SGDLS and CDR2 YYNGEE come from the germline V gene. The ends were cut back, 0 bases at V and 2 bases at J, with 9 bases in the middle. CDR3 size: 15 residues. CDR3 nucleotides: TGTGCCAGCAGCGTAGAGTTAGCGGCCTACAATGAGCAGTTCTTC. The encoded protein is CASSVELAAYNEQFF. The entire variable domain, with the rest obtained from reference TRBV9 and TRBJ2-1, is as follows: DSGVTQTPKHLITATGQRVTLRCSPRSGDLSVYWYQQSLDQGLQFLIQYYNGEERAKGNILERFSAQQFPDLHSELNLSSLELGDSALYFCASSVELAAYNEQFFGPGTRLTVL.

The V gene is TRBV5-1, the J gene TRBJ2-2; no reliable D call. The CDR3 loop spans 16 amino acids. The ends were cut back, 1 base at V and 4 bases at J, with 14 bases in the middle. Germline V gene lookup returns CDR1 SGHRS and CDR2 YFSETQ. CDR3 amino acids: CASSLKAVVGTGELFF. CDR3 nucleotides: TGCGCCAGCAGCTTGAAGGCGGTGGTTGGCACCGGGGAGCTGTTTTTT.

This clone came up once. The gene calls are TRBV30 and TRBJ1-4; 8 bases map to TRBD1. CDR3 length: 15 residues. Germline-derived CDR1 and CDR2 are GTSNPN and SVGIG (reference sequence). Trimming took 2 bases from V and 3 from J; bases not matched to a gene: 5. CDR3 nucleotides: TGTGCCTGGAGTCAGAAGACAGGGGCTAATGAAAAACTGTTTTTT. Encoded protein: CAWSQKTGANEKLFF.

V usage is TRBV10-3 and J usage is TRBJ2-1; D not resolved. Germline-derived CDR1 and CDR2 are ENHRY and SYGVKD. V shed 3 bases and J shed 8 bases, with 5 bases lying between them. The CDR3 covers 11 residues. The CDR3 DNA sequence: TGTGCCATCAGTGAATACGATGAGCAGTTCTTC. It yields the protein CAISEYDEQFF.

The rearrangement links TRBV6-1 to TRBJ1-1, with D perhaps TRBD1 (5 bases). The CDR3 has 14 amino acids. Trimming pared 1 base from V and 1 base from J, leaving 7 bases between. Germline V lookup: CDR1 MNHNS, CDR2 SASEGT. The CDR3 DNA reads as TGTGCCAGCAGTGAAGGGGGGACGAACACTGAAGCTTTCTTT. Its translation: CASSEGGTNTEAFF.

V and J are TRBV6-2 or TRBV6-3 and TRBJ2-3; 10 bases are a match to TRBD2. This CDR3 spans 16 amino acids. J was trimmed by 0 bases and V by 4 bases; bases with no gene match: 4. In germline, CDR1 is MNHEY, CDR2 SVGEGT. For the CDR3, the DNA is TGTGCCAGCAGTTCTGGACTAGCGGCCAGCACAGATACGCAGTATTTT. Its protein product is CASSSGLAASTDTQYF.

The CDR3 bases are TGTGCCAGCACCCCCTCGGGGGCAGGTGAAGGTACGCAGTATTTT. Encoded protein: CASTPSGAGEGTQYF. The V and J genes are TRBV6-5 and TRBJ2-3; D tentatively reads TRBD1 or TRBD2 (6 bases each). The V gene's germline CDR1 is MNHEY and CDR2 SVGAGI. This CDR3 is built from 15 residues. Trimming took 7 bases from V and 8 from J, leaving 22 bases between them.

V usage is TRBV6-5 and J usage is TRBJ1-2; D may be TRBD1 (6 bases). Germline CDR1 is MNHEY and CDR2 is SVGAGI. Deletions cut 2 bases from V and 8 bases from J, with 15 bases between. CDR3 length: 14 residues. Written as DNA, the CDR3 is TGTGCCAGCAGTTACACCTGGACAGCCCAGGGCTACACCTTC. Amino acids: CASSYTWTAQGYTF.

CDR3 nucleotide sequence: TGTGCCAGCAGCCCCTCGACAGTTAATGAAAAACTGTTTTTT. Amino acids: CASSPSTVNEKLFF. The chain carries TRBV7-2 and TRBJ1-4; maybe TRBD1 (5 bases). From germline, CDR1 is SGHTA and CDR2 FQGNSA. The V end was cut by 5 bases, the J end by 4 bases, with 11 bases between. CDR3 length: 14 residues.

The chain is built from TRBV28 and TRBJ1-2; the D gene is possibly TRBD1 (5 bases). Germline CDR1 and CDR2: MDHEN and SYDVKM. This CDR3 spans 14 amino acids. V lost 2 bases and J lost 5, with 12 bases in between. The CDR3 nucleotides read TGTGCCAGCAGTTTACCAGGGTTCTCGTATGGCTACACCTTC. Protein product: CASSLPGFSYGYTF.

The chain is built from TRBV5-1 and TRBJ2-1; 9 nucleotides align to TRBD2. The length of the CDR3 is 15 residues. The germline CDR1 and CDR2 sequences are SGHRS and YFSETQ. Losses at the gene ends were 0 bases for V and 8 bases for J; bases not matched to a gene: 6. DNA for the CDR3: TGCGCCAGCAGCTTGGTGGGCGGGAGGGTCGATGAGCAGTTCTTC. Amino acid sequence: CASSLVGGRVDEQFF.

This clone was detected only once. The V call is TRBV19, the J call TRBJ2-3; TRBD1 matches 10 bases. Germline V gives CDR1 LNHDA, CDR2 SQIVND (reference sequence). V lost 5 bases, J lost 6 bases, and 8 bases stayed unmatched. The CDR3 contains 15 residues. The CDR3 here is CASSLGDRGKDTQYF. The CDR3 region has the DNA TGTGCCAGTAGTCTAGGGGACAGGGGTAAGGATACGCAGTATTTT.

The genes are TRBV7-2 and TRBJ2-7; D possibly corresponds to TRBD2 (6 bases). V lost 0 bases to trimming and J lost 7 bases, with 19 bases between them. The germline V gene has CDR1 SGHTA and CDR2 FQGNSA. The CDR3 length is 16 residues. The chain's CDR3 is CASSLAQGGDPWEQYF. The DNA of the CDR3 is TGTGCCAGCAGCTTAGCTCAGGGAGGCGACCCCTGGGAGCAGTACTTC.